These 20 T cell receptor beta chains were sequenced from one sample in a study of Tregs in tolerant kidney transplant recipients. Clones were read by immunoSEQ multiplex PCR, and TCRdb kept only the in-frame ones, dropping some. The data contain 240,000 or so clones, around 81% of them singletons. Sequencing was performed on CD4+ T cells from blood. Every receptor here comes from a human donor in good health.

This sequence joins TRBV6-6 and TRBJ2-5; perhaps D is TRBD1 or TRBD2 (6 bases each). This CDR3 has 14 amino acids. The germline gives CDR1 MNHNY, CDR2 SVGAGI (reference sequence). V lost 1 base and J lost 5, with 11 bases in between. CDR3 in DNA: TGTGCCAGCAGTTACTGGGGGGCCGGCGAGACCCAGTACTTC. It yields the protein CASSYWGAGETQYF.

This chain uses TRBV30 with TRBJ1-3; D remains ambiguous. The CDR3 runs 13 residues. V dropped 0 bases and J dropped 1 base, with 4 bases sitting between them. The germline V gene has CDR1 GTSNPN and CDR2 SVGIG (reference sequence). The CDR3: CAWSVRSGNTIYF. The CDR3 DNA sequence: TGTGCCTGGAGTGTGCGGTCTGGAAACACCATATATTTT.

V is TRBV5-6 and J is TRBJ2-5; D is perhaps TRBD2 (7 bases). Trimming removed 1 base at V and 1 base at J, with 8 bases between. From germline, CDR1 is SGHDT and CDR2 YYEEEE. The CDR3 extends over 14 amino acids. As DNA, the CDR3 is TGTGCCAGCAGCTTGAGGGGGGGCCAAGAGACCCAGTACTTC. Its protein product is CASSLRGGQETQYF.

This chain links TRBV19 with TRBJ2-5; D is unresolved. In germline, CDR1 is LNHDA, CDR2 SQIVND (reference sequence). The CDR3 contains 13 residues. V was trimmed by 5 bases and J by 2 bases, leaving 9 bases between them. The CDR3 is CASSERKQETQYF. CDR3 coding DNA: TGTGCCAGTAGTGAACGGAAGCAAGAGACCCAGTACTTC.

This clone was recorded a few times. The gene calls are TRBV9 and TRBJ2-2; D possibly corresponds to TRBD2 (6 bases). CDR1 is SGDLS and CDR2 is YYNGEE in the germline V gene. The germline V and J ends were trimmed by 1 base and 7 bases, with 11 bases remaining between them. This CDR3 is built from 14 residues. The CDR3: CASSVTGSNGELFF. In nucleotides, the CDR3 is TGTGCCAGCAGCGTAACCGGGAGTAACGGGGAGCTGTTTTTT. Looking up the rest from reference TRBV9 and TRBJ2-2 gives the full variable domain: DSGVTQTPKHLITATGQRVTLRCSPRSGDLSVYWYQQSLDQGLQFLIQYYNGEERAKGNILERFSAQQFPDLHSELNLSSLELGDSALYFCASSVTGSNGELFFGEGSRLTVL.

The gene calls are TRBV5-1 and TRBJ1-4; possible D gene TRBD1, 5 bases. CDR1 and CDR2 (germline): SGHRS, YFSETQ. This CDR3 spans 19 amino acids. V lost 3 bases, J lost 0 bases, and 21 bases lay in between. Here the CDR3 DNA reads TGCGCCAGCAGCTCCTTACAGAGTGGGGCCTTTGCAACTAATGAAAAACTGTTTTTT. It translates to CASSSLQSGAFATNEKLFF.

The chain has TRBV18 and TRBJ1-2, with TRBD1 matching 7 bases. The length of the CDR3 is 15 residues. The V segment lost 2 bases and the J segment 2 bases; nucleotides outside the gene matches: 5. The germline gives CDR1 KGHSH, CDR2 LQKENI. The CDR3 spells CASSPGTAANYGYTF. The DNA for the CDR3 is TGTGCCAGCTCACCAGGGACAGCGGCAAACTATGGCTACACCTTC.

This clone has a handful of counts. This sequence joins TRBV6-1 and TRBJ1-4, with unresolved D. Trimming cost V 4 bases and J 8 bases, with 14 bases left between them. CDR1 is MNHNS and CDR2 is SASEGT in the germline V gene. This CDR3 contains 14 residues. The DNA for the CDR3 is TGTGCCAGCAGTGTTCCAGGTGGGAGGGAAAAACTGTTTTTT. Its translation: CASSVPGGREKLFF.

V is TRBV23-1 and J is TRBJ2-1; 13 bases line up with TRBD2. TRBV23-1 is assigned to the ORF class and has an uncertain function. This CDR3 is 14 amino acids long. V lost 7 bases and J lost 8; bases outside the gene matches: 5. CDR3 amino acids: CASNGTSGIDEQFF. The CDR3 DNA reads TGCGCCAGCAACGGGACTAGCGGGATCGATGAGCAGTTCTTC.

The gene calls are TRBV6-1 and TRBJ1-1; no clear D gene. Trimming stripped 6 bases from V and 1 base from J, with 12 bases between. From germline, CDR1 is MNHNS and CDR2 SASEGT. The CDR3 contains 14 residues. CDR3 loop: CASSHLYKNTEAFF. CDR3 coding DNA: TGTGCCAGCAGCCATTTGTACAAGAACACTGAAGCTTTCTTT.

This sequence joins TRBV5-6 and TRBJ2-2, with 9 bases aligning to TRBD1. The CDR3 has 15 residues. Germline trimming cut 6 bases from V and 6 bases from J; bases unmatched to any gene: 9. In germline, CDR1 is SGHDT, CDR2 YYEEEE. The CDR3 DNA reads as TGTGCCAGCACTATGAGGGACAGGGAGGCCGGGGAGCTGTTTTTT. Translation gives CASTMRDREAGELFF.

The chain employs TRBV7-7 and TRBJ2-1; possible D gene TRBD2, 5 bases. CDR1 and CDR2 from the germline V gene are SSHAT and FNYEAQ (reference sequence). V lost 5 bases to trimming and J lost 0 bases, with 14 bases between them. The CDR3 consists of 16 residues. In nucleotides, the CDR3 is TGTGCCAGCAGCCCAGGACTTATAAGCTCCTACAATGAGCAGTTCTTC. Translating gives CASSPGLISSYNEQFF.

This chain connects TRBV19 to TRBJ2-5, with D maybe TRBD1 (6 bases). Trimming cost V 3 bases and J 6 bases, with 11 bases left between them. CDR1 is LNHDA and CDR2 is SQIVND in the germline V gene (reference sequence). CDR3 length: 13 amino acids. The CDR3 sequence is CASSILGAKTQYF. CDR3 bases: TGTGCCAGTAGTATCTTGGGGGCTAAGACCCAGTACTTC.

The chain is built from TRBV7-3 and TRBJ2-2, with 8 positions matching TRBD1. The CDR3 is 16 amino acids. The germline CDR1 and CDR2 sequences are SGHTA and FQGTGA. V shed 4 bases, J shed 5 bases, and the junction held 9 bases outside the gene matches. The CDR3 protein is CASSSEAGGITGELFF. The CDR3 nucleotides are TGTGCCAGCAGCTCAGAGGCAGGGGGCATAACCGGGGAGCTGTTTTTT.

The chain recombines TRBV2 with TRBJ2-2, with 7 nucleotides matching TRBD2. This CDR3 has 15 amino acids. With 3 bases clipped from V and 6 bases from J, the junction kept 7 bases outside the gene matches. The germline V gene encodes CDR1 SNHLY and CDR2 FYNNEI. Here the CDR3 reads CASSDRTRGAGELFF. The CDR3, as DNA: TGTGCCAGCAGTGACCGGACTAGGGGAGCCGGGGAGCTGTTTTTT.

The chain combines TRBV19 with TRBJ1-2; 7 nucleotides align to TRBD1. Germline CDR1 reads LNHDA; CDR2 reads SQIVND (reference sequence). This CDR3 spans 18 amino acids. With 4 bases clipped from V and 0 bases from J, the junction kept 14 bases outside the gene matches. The CDR3 DNA sequence: TGTGCCAGTAGTAACCCCGCGACAGGGTATGAAGCTAACTATGGCTACACCTTC. Translating gives CASSNPATGYEANYGYTF.

The chain carries TRBV25-1 and TRBJ1-1; 8 nucleotides match TRBD1. The V gene's germline CDR1 is MGHDK and CDR2 SYGVNS. The ends lost 2 bases at V and 3 bases at J; junction bases unmatched: 11. This CDR3 spans 17 amino acids. CDR3 amino acids: CASSERWGTGADTEAFF. Written as DNA, the CDR3 is TGTGCCAGCAGTGAAAGGTGGGGGACAGGAGCGGACACTGAAGCTTTCTTT. The full variable domain, with the rest looked up from reference TRBV25-1 and TRBJ1-1, is EADIYQTPRYLVIGTGKKITLECSQTMGHDKMYWYQQDPGMELHLIHYSYGVNSTEKGDLSSESTVSRIRTEHFPLTLESARPSHTSQYLCASSERWGTGADTEAFFGQGTRLTVV.

The V and J genes are TRBV5-4 and TRBJ1-1, with D perhaps matching TRBD1 (5 bases). This CDR3 has 14 amino acids. Trimming cost V 7 bases and J 1 base, with 14 bases left between them. Germline assignment: CDR1 SGHNT and CDR2 YYREEE (reference sequence). The CDR3 DNA reads TGTGCCAGCGCCGGGACGGGTGCGAACACTGAAGCTTTCTTT. Translated, it gives CASAGTGANTEAFF. Complete variable domain (other parts from reference TRBV5-4 and TRBJ1-1): ETGVTQSPTHLIKTRGQQVTLRCSSQSGHNTVSWYQQALGQGPQFIFQYYREEENGRGNFPPRFSGLQFPNYSSELNVNALELDDSALYLCASAGTGANTEAFFGQGTRLTVV.

V is TRBV18 and J is TRBJ2-1; D call uncertain. This CDR3 comprises 17 residues. V shed 4 bases and J shed 0 bases, with 16 bases lying between them. From germline, CDR1 is KGHSH and CDR2 LQKENI. The CDR3 loop reads CASSQPFLFSSYNEQFF. In nucleotides, the CDR3 is TGTGCCAGCTCACAGCCATTCCTCTTCAGCTCCTACAATGAGCAGTTCTTC.

This clone was counted once. The CDR3 spells CASSSPGGVNYGYTF. DNA for the CDR3: TGTGCCAGCAGTTCTCCAGGGGGCGTCAACTATGGCTACACCTTC. This chain uses TRBV6-1 with TRBJ1-2; 8 nucleotides agree with TRBD1. The length of the CDR3 is 15 residues. V trimming: 5 bases; J trimming: 2 bases; junction bases outside the gene matches: 7. Germline CDR1 reads MNHNS; CDR2 reads SASEGT.